A selection of T cell receptor beta chains follows, all from one sample in a study of control samples from healthy donors and cancer patients. The data were produced by immunoSEQ multiplex PCR, yet TCRdb's version contains in-frame clones alone and is incomplete. In the table there are about 130,000 clones, 93% of which are singletons. The sample comprised PBMCs. All receptors come from a man aged 45 to 65 with head and neck cancer. Both conserved end residues are trimmed from each CDR3.

cdr3_aa	v_call	j_call
ASSQDGGFYNEQF	TRBV3-1/TRBV3-2	TRBJ2-1
ASSASAGVSTDTQY	TRBV9	TRBJ2-3
ATSAGGHQPQH	TRBV24-1	TRBJ1-5
ASALLGGQETQY	TRBV5-1	TRBJ2-5
AISAETGTYYNEQF	TRBV10-3	TRBJ2-1
ASRTGNQPQH	TRBV7-2	TRBJ1-5
ASSPRTADTIY	TRBV7-2	TRBJ1-3
AWSRGNEQF	TRBV30	TRBJ2-1
ATSPGGAGDTQY	TRBV24-1	TRBJ2-3
ASSSTGTYEQY	TRBV5-1	TRBJ2-7
ASSYARVGQY	TRBV7-8	TRBJ2-7
ASREAWGTSGNSPLH	TRBV7-9	TRBJ1-6
ASSVGAGTEAF	TRBV9	TRBJ1-1
TSSHKKSTSGGDETSTDTQY	TRBV1	TRBJ2-3
ASSYRGGARTDTQY	TRBV6-5	TRBJ2-3
ASSLLRDLGARAF	TRBV2	TRBJ1-1
ASRDNQGLGGQPQH	TRBV10-1	TRBJ1-5
ASSGSLVETQY	TRBV2	TRBJ2-5
ASSATSGGAKGANVLT	TRBV7-2	TRBJ2-6
ASAPGQGGSDTQY	TRBV25-1	TRBJ2-3
ASSYTQTNTEAF	TRBV6-2/TRBV6-3	TRBJ1-1
AISERGGQGASDTQY	TRBV10-3	TRBJ2-3
ASRGSYGYT	TRBV6-6	TRBJ1-2
ATSRSTGGESYEQY	TRBV15	TRBJ2-7
ASSVTYVPIYGYT	TRBV5-1	TRBJ1-2
ASSLKSPTCTDTQY	TRBV23-1	TRBJ2-3
AISEGYSNQPQH	TRBV10-3	TRBJ1-5
ASKGGMNTEAF	TRBV6-6	TRBJ1-1
ASSFLGSYEQY	TRBV28	TRBJ2-7
ASSMSRVVTEAF	TRBV19	TRBJ1-1
ASSHKQLQETQY	TRBV3-1/TRBV3-2	TRBJ2-5
ASIGDRGQGNSYNEQF	TRBV19	TRBJ2-1
ATSSPRGSYNEQF	TRBV15	TRBJ2-1
ASSPRDRASYEQY	TRBV5-6	TRBJ2-7
ASSLAGGRNTEAF	TRBV5-6	TRBJ1-1
ASRLGDTQY	TRBV12-3/TRBV12-4	TRBJ2-3
TSSQVTSGVDNEQF	TRBV1	TRBJ2-1
ASSFVDREGQPQH	TRBV5-8	TRBJ1-5
ASSWTGTGSSEQF	TRBV11-2	TRBJ2-1
ASSLEVAGGTETQY	TRBV5-1	TRBJ2-5
ASIEDPTNEKLF	TRBV28	TRBJ1-4
ASRRDSQETQY	TRBV12-3/TRBV12-4	TRBJ2-5
ASSPQVGHFYGYT	TRBV19	TRBJ1-2
ASSLVTGGPGDHEQY	TRBV28	TRBJ2-7
ASSSTGAIYEQY	TRBV6-2/TRBV6-3	TRBJ2-7